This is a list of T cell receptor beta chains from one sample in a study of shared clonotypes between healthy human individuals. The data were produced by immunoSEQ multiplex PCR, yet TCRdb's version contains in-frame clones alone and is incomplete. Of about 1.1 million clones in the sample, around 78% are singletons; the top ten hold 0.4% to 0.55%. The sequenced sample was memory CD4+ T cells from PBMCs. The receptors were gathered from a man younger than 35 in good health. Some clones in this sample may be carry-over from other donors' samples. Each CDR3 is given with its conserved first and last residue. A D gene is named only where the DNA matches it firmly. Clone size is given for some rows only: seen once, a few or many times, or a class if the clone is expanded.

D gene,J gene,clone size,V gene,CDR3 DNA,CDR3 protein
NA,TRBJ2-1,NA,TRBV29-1,TGCAGCGTTGAAGAACGCACTAGCTACAATGAGCAGTTCTTC,CSVEERTSYNEQFF
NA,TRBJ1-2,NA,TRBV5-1,TGCGCCAGCAGCCCCAGGACGGAGTATGGCTACACCTTC,CASSPRTEYGYTF
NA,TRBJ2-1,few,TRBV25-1,TGTGCCAGCAGTTCCCTGGGGTGGGGGAATGAGCAGTTCTTC,CASSSLGWGNEQFF
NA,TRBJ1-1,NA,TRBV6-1,TGTGCCAGCAGTGAATTTGGTTCTACGAGGACTGAAGCTTTCTTT,CASSEFGSTRTEAFF
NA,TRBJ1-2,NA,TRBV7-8,TGTGCCAGCAGCTTAGCTTCGGCTTGGGGCTATGGCTACACCTTC,CASSLASAWGYGYTF
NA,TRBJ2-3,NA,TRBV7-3,TGTGCCAGCAGCCGTACAGGGGGGGAAGATACGCAGTATTTT,CASSRTGGEDTQYF
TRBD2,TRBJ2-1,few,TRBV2,TGTGCCAGCAGCCCCCTAGCGGGTCAAGAAGGTGAGCAGTTCTTC,CASSPLAGQEGEQFF
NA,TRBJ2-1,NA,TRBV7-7,TGTGCCAGCAGCGGGGAGAGGTGGAGTGAGCAGTTCTTC,CASSGERWSEQFF
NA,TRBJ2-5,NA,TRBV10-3,TGTGCCATCAGCTACACAGGGTTACAAGAGACCCAGTACTTC,CAISYTGLQETQYF
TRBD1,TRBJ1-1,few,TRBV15,TGTGCCACCAGCAGACGACAGGGAGGAGCTTTCTTT,CATSRRQGGAFF
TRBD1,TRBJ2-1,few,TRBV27,TGTGCCAGCAGTTGGGGAACCGGACAGGCCAATGAGCAGTTCTTC,CASSWGTGQANEQFF
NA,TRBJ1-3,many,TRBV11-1,TGTGCCAGCAGCGGAAGTTACTCTGGAAACACCATATATTTT,CASSGSYSGNTIYF
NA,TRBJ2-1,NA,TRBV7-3,TGTGCCAGCAGCGCATGGGAAGGGGGAAATGAGCAGTTCTTC,CASSAWEGGNEQFF
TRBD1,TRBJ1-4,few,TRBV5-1,TGCGCCAGCAGCTTGGGCGGGACAGGCTATGAAAAACTGTTTTTT,CASSLGGTGYEKLFF